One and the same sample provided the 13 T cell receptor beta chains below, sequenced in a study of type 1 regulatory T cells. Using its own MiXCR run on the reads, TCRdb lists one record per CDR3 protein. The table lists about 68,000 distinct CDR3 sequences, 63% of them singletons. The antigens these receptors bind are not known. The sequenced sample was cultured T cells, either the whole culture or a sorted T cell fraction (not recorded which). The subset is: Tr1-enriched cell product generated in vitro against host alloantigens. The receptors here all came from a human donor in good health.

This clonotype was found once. CDR3 nucleotide sequence: TGTGCCAGCAGCTTGGGCAGCGGGAGTCCGGTCGGGGAGCTGTTTTTT. Amino acids: CASSLGSGSPVGELFF. This chain uses TRBV5-4 with TRBJ2-2; TRBD2 aligns across 8 bases. Trimming removed 0 bases from V and 7 bases from J; junction bases left unmatched: 8. The CDR3 has 16 amino acids. Germline CDR1 SGHNT, CDR2 YYREEE (reference sequence).

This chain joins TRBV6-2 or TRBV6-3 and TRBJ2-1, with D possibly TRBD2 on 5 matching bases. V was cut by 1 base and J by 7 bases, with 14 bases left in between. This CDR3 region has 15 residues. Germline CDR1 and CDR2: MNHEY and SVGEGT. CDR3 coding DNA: TGTGCCAGCAGTTACTTGAGGGAGAGAGGGAATGAGCAGTTCTTC. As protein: CASSYLRERGNEQFF.

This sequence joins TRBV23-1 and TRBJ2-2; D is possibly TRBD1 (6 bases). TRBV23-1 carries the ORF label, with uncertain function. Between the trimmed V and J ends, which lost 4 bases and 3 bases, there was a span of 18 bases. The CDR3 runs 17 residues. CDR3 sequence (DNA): TGCGCCAGCAGTCCGAACTACAGGGTTTACCACACCGGGGAGCTGTTTTTT. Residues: CASSPNYRVYHTGELFF.

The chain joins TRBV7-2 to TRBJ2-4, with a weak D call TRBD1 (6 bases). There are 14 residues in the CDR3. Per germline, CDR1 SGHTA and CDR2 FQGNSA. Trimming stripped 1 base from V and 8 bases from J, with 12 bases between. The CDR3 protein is CASSLEAGVDIQYF. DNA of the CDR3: TGTGCCAGCAGCTTAGAGGCAGGGGTGGACATTCAGTACTTC.

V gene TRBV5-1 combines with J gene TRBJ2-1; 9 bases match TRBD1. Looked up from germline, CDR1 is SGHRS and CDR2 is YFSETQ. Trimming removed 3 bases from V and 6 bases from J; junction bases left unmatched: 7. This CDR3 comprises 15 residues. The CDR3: CASSSEQGAGNEQFF. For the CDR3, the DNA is TGCGCCAGCAGCTCCGAACAGGGGGCAGGCAATGAGCAGTTCTTC.

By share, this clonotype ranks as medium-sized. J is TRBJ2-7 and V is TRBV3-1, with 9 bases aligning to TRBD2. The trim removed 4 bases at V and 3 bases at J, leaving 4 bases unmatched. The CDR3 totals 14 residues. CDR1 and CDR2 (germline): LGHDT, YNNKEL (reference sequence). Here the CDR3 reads CASSRSGSGYEQYF. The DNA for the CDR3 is TGTGCCAGCAGCCGTAGCGGGAGCGGCTACGAGCAGTACTTC.

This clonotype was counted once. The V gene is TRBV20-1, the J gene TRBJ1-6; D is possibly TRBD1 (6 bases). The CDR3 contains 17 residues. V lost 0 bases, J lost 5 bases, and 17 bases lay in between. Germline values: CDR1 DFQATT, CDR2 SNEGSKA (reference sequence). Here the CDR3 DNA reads TGCAGTGCTAGAGACCACAGGGAAAGATTTAATAATTCACCCCTCCACTTT. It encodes CSARDHRERFNNSPLHF.

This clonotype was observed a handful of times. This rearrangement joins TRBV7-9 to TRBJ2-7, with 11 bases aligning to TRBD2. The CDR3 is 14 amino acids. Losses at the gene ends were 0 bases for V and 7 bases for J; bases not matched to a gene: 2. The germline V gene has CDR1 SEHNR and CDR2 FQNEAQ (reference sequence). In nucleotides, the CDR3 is TGTGCCAGCAGCTTAGCCCTAGCGGGAGGTGAGCAGTACTTC. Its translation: CASSLALAGGEQYF. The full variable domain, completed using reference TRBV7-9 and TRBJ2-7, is DTGVSQNPRHKITKRGQNVTFRCDPISEHNRLYWYRQTLGQGPEFLTYFQNEAQLEKSRLLSDRFSAERPKGSFSTLEIQRTEQGDSAMYLCASSLALAGGEQYFGPGTRLTVT.

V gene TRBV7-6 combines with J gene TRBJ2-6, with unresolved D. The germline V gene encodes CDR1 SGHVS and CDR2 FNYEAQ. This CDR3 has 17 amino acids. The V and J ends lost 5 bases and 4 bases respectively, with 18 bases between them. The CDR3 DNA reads TGTGCCAGCAGCCCTAAGGGTAGGAGAGAGGGGGCCAACGTCCTGACTTTC. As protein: CASSPKGRREGANVLTF.

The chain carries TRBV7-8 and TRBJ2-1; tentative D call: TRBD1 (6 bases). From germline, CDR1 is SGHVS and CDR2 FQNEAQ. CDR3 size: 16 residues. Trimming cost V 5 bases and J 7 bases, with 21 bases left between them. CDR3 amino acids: CASSPEKGRTVNEQFF. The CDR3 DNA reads TGTGCCAGCAGCCCGGAGAAGGGACGGACAGTGAATGAGCAGTTCTTC.

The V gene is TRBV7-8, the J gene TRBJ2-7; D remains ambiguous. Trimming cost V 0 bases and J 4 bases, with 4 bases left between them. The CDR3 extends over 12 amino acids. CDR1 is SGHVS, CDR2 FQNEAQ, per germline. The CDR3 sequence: CASSLAAYEQYF. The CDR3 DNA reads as TGTGCCAGCAGCTTAGCGGCGTACGAGCAGTACTTC.

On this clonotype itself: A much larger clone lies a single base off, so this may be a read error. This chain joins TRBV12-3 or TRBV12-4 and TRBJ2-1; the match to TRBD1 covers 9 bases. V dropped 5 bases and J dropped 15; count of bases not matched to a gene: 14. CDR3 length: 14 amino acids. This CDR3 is CASSPGDRVSERFF. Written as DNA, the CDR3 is TGTGCCAGCAGTCCCGGGGACAGGGTGAGCGAAAGGTTCTTC.

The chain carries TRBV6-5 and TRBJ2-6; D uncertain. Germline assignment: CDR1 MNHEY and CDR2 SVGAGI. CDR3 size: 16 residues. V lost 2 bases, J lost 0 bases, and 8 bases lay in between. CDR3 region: CASSYIIDSGANVLTF. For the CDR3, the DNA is TGTGCCAGCAGTTACATCATAGACTCTGGGGCCAACGTCCTGACTTTC.